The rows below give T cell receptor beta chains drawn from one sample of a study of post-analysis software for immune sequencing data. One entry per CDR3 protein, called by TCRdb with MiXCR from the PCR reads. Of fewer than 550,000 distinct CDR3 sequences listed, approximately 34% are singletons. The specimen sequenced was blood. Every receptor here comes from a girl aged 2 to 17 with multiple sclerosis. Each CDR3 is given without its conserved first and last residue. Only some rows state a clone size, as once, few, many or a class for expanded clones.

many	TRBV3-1	ASSPRGRGGYT
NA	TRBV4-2	ASSQDGQGRPGYT
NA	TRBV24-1	ATSDPTSGVYNEQF
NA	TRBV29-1	SVDGGFGDEQF
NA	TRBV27	ASSAYRGRDTDTQY
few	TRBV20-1	SARPPGSGGPSTNEKLF
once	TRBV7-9	ASSPGRYSNQPQH
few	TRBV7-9	ASSLEFESGSYGYT
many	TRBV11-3	ASSLDQGSQY
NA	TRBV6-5	ASSYPGRANEQY
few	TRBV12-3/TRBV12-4	ASSGTEYNEQF
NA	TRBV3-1	ASSGAGSDGYT
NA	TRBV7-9	ASSSMGGHYYGYT
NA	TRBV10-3	AISARSLAGNYNEQF
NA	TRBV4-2	ASSPGGRGGFVETQY
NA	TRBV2	ASSVQSSGANVLT
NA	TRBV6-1	ASSEERAYEQY
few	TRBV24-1	ATSDSGTDTQY
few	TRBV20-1	SARGTSYNSPLH
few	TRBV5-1	ASSKTGTGENIQY
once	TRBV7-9	ATPRAGILTGELF
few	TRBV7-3	ASSATSGVPGELF
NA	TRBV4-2	ASSQEPFPLNTEAF
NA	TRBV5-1	ASSLVTGDTEAF
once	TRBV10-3	AISEVGQGIYEQY
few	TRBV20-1	SARPDRGYGYT
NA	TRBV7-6	ASSLAPGGWGTEAF
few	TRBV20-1	SALTPSTDTQY
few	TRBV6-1	ASSVGHAGANVLT
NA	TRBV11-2	ASSLEPVVEGTDTQY
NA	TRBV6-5	ASSYDWSHHGEKLF